This T cell receptor (beta chain) originates from a study of cytomegalovirus exposure and HLA in healthy donors (dated by TCRdb to about 2017). Regarding the study in general: An earlier analysis of approximately 550 of the donors reported about 250 Gb of sequence data and 117 million unique TCR beta sequences from 150 million to 200 million T cells. About 320 gigabases of sequencing data and tens of millions of unique TCR sequences were included in an early release covering roughly 600 HLA-typed donors. The genetic ancestry cluster associated with self-reported Caucasian donors included about four fifths of the approximately 430 genotyped donors. The study was designed to test whether signatures of past pathogen exposure could be identified by cataloging public T cell receptors. The study profiled the T cell repertoires of about 720 subjects by immunosequencing and related them to cytomegalovirus serostatus. A separate validation cohort of more than 100 different subjects was used in addition to the approximately 610-subject first cohort. The study combined high-throughput TCR immunosequencing, statistical association of individual TCRs with disease status, and machine learning to predict cytomegalovirus infection status. A later analysis re-examined previously published TCR beta repertoires from roughly 720 donors and added high-resolution HLA genotyping to investigate patterns of TCR occurrence. In the later analysis, no new phenotypic data were used to find candidate immune exposures; instead, reliance was placed on TCR beta sequences and their occurrence across donors. An earlier analysis of about 620 of the donors applied high-throughput TCR beta sequencing to assess whether each TCR beta V gene segment acted as functional or pseudogenic. Donor age, sex, ethnicity and CMV serostatus were collected together with the repertoire data. Genome-wide SNP genotypes for about three fifths of the roughly 670 donors were used in a later genetic analysis, which treated that subset as a discovery cohort. Every discovery cohort repertoire had been produced on one sequencing platform. HLA typing covered class I and class II loci at four-digit resolution. The number of typed donors differed by locus: roughly 620-640 for A, B, C, DRB1 and DQB1; some 540 for DQA1; about 600 for DPA1; and 450 to 480 for DPB1. About five DR-DQ haplotypes were treated as single units for association and clustering because of strong linkage in the cohort. Among 398 genotyped donors of the cohort, an average of roughly 240,000 unique TCR beta nucleotide sequences were sequenced per donor, about a sixth of them non-productive. Broader findings and caveats from the paper: The only immune exposure information available for the cohort was CMV serostatus. A later analysis found that most CMV-associated TCR beta chains appeared HLA-restricted, with HLA associations seemingly driven largely by CMV exposure. A further reported finding was that TCR beta sequences accurately predicted the HLA-A and HLA-B alleles for most subjects in the first cohort. The authors suggested that the approach could potentially be generalized to other disease states and immunological phenotypes. Because counts were too low, some 16 rarely observed V segments, including chromosome 9 orphons, were excluded from the earlier analysis of about 500 of the donors. Roughly uniform sequencing depth across donors was assumed in presence/absence analyses, although this assumption may not hold. In this cohort, only TCR beta chains were sequenced, and detectable features were limited by the absence of alpha or paired-chain data. In a later analysis, several top co-occurrence clusters were reported to appear linked to parvovirus B19, influenza, CMV and Epstein-Barr virus. In a later genetic analysis, a missense DCLRE1C variant was associated with V-gene and J-gene trimming of TCR beta chains, and the association was replicated in an independent cohort. The sequencing pipeline was judged likely to have produced a cluster of highly shared sequence variants as a technical artifact. Broadly in line with IMGT annotations, most TCR beta V segments showed up in productive rearrangements about 87% or about 30% of the time in an earlier analysis of around 600 of the donors. Across donors, most TCR sequences were observed very rarely, whereas some public TCRs were present in many individuals. Compared with equally common non-associated chains, HLA-associated TCR beta chains in a later analysis were more clonally expanded and had lower generation probabilities. Assigning TCR associations to individual alleles was difficult when HLA alleles, especially DR and DQ, strongly co-occurred. In both the original and validation cohorts, the classifier was reported to diagnose cytomegalovirus status with high specificity and sensitivity. In vitro tests confirmed that a few of the cytomegalovirus-associated TCR beta chains recognize cytomegalovirus antigens. A later analysis associated approximately 17,000 TCR beta sequences with specific HLA alleles at a false discovery rate of 0.05. The study gave a list of 150 to 200 TCR beta chains associated with cytomegalovirus. In a later genetic analysis, fewer N-insertions in productive TCRs were reported among donors in an Asian-associated ancestry cluster than the roughly 700-donor mean. Correlated functional status among segregating V segments might reflect linkage disequilibrium, but an unknown experimental factor could not be ruled out. In a later analysis, TCR association rates were found to vary across HLA loci, with the most associated TCRs seen for DRB1 alleles and the fewest for HLA-C alleles. Because some donors lacked HLA typing at each locus, the association tests relied only on the typed subset.

The cohort comprised more than 550 healthy bone marrow donors. Cohort members were all nominally healthy when sampled, although unrecorded immune exposures were likely present. The donor tested CMV seronegative and was one of the 352 seronegative cohort members. Each donor provided a peripheral blood sample, and peripheral blood mononuclear cells were used for TCR beta sequencing. Genomic DNA was extracted from the blood cell samples with the Qiagen DNeasy Blood Extraction Kit. Libraries were constructed by the immunoSEQ multiplex PCR assay. For the multiplex PCR, a mixture combining 60 forward primers for TCR Vbeta segments and 13 reverse primers for TCR Jbeta segments was used. The CDR3 region of rearranged TCR beta genes was amplified from genomic DNA with a multiplex PCR assay. The amplified TCR beta libraries were sequenced on the Illumina HiSeq System as 87-base-pair reads. As for the authors' bioinformatics: A later analysis tallied around 80 million unique TCR beta chains across the 650 to 750 repertoires, and approximately 12 million of those chains were shared by two or more donors. To remove PCR and sequencing errors, raw reads were error-corrected and collapsed into unique sequences using a nearest-neighbor algorithm that merged closely related sequences. To assign V, D and J gene segments, CDR3 sequences were aligned to IMGT reference sequences. For a sequence to be retained, a match of at least six nucleotides to both a V gene segment and a J gene segment was required. Rearrangements were called productive when the CDR3 lacked stop codons and stayed in frame with V and J; all others were non-productive. Following IMGT convention, CDR3 was defined as the stretch from the second conserved V-encoded cysteine to the conserved J-encoded phenylalanine. Sequences without an unambiguous match to a single V gene segment were excluded from the earlier analysis of 587 of the donors. An earlier analysis of a few hundred of the donors called V segments functional above 56.7% productive rearrangements and segregating when the between-donor standard deviation exceeded 5%. A statistical classification framework was built for diagnosing cytomegalovirus status from the catalog of TCR beta chain sequences. In a later analysis, V and J genes were assigned by comparing TCR nucleotide sequences against IMGT/GENE-DB human TR gene sequences. The TCRdist pipeline was used in a later analysis to assign CDR3 sequences and most-parsimonious VDJ recombination scenarios. In a later analysis, every TCR beta chain was defined by the combination of its CDR3 amino acid sequence and its V-gene family, and reads without a unique V-gene family were dropped. In a later analysis, 550 to 650 highly shared, low-generation-probability nucleotide sequences were removed to address suspected cross-contamination and a sequencing artifact. In a later analysis, a clonal expansion index for each public chain was calculated from normalized within-repertoire ranks of inferred template counts. In a later analysis, generation probabilities were computed with a VDJ recombination model fitted to out-of-frame rearrangements, and the resulting probabilities were checked against IGoR. In a later analysis, TCR-TCR, TCR-HLA and TCR-CMV co-occurrence was scored with hypergeometric tests, and a repertoire-size bias correction was applied to TCR pairs. To estimate false discovery rates, a later analysis permuted the HLA or CMV assignments 20 times. In a later analysis, co-occurring TCRs were grouped using DBSCAN, with TCRdist sequence similarity added in when clustering inside HLA-allele-positive subsets. Repertoires with fewer than 30,000 or more than 120,000 public chains were left out of co-occurrence clustering, as were five repertoires with anomalous nucleotide sharing. The table comes from immuneACCESS by way of TCRdb, which keeps in-frame sequences with V and J called. Part of the clones is missing from these tables; in studies checked, under half for an unresolved V gene and the rest for unknown reasons. D and trimming were read from the DNA, whereas the V and J calls and clone size are those reported in that table. Counted in this sample were more than 150,000 clones; about four fifths of them appeared once. The top ten hold over 1.5% of the sample.

Comment on this clone: No antigen is known for it. No much larger clone is present one base from it, and per-base qualities are unavailable.

Source material: PBMCs. This receptor was taken from a man aged 45 to 65 in good health and CMV-seronegative.

The CDR3 protein sequence reads: CASSQGLRFSTDTQYF. In nucleotide form, the sequence is TGCGCCAGCAGCCAAGGACTCCGATTCTCCACAGATACGCAGTATTTT. This sequence uses TRBV4-1 and TRBJ2-3; the D gene remains uncertain. CDR1 MGHRA and CDR2 YSYEKL are derived from the germline V gene. V and J lose 1 base and 2 bases, and a span of 13 bases separates them. Spanning cysteine to phenylalanine, the CDR3 consists of 16 amino acids. Left in the record is the CDR3 DNA by itself, 48 bases read in frame from the first base.